Listed here are 11 T cell receptor beta chains from one sample, sequenced in a study of T cell responses to AZD1222 COVID-19 vaccine. Some clones are missing from TCRdb's copy, which holds only in-frame ones; the method was immunoSEQ multiplex PCR. The data contain 130,000 to 150,000 clones, around nine tenths of them singletons. The sample was peripheral blood, taken on day 0 of AZD1222 vaccination. Every receptor here comes from an adult in good health.

The rearrangement uses TRBV3-1 (or the pseudogene TRBV3-2) and TRBJ1-2; D is possibly TRBD1 (5 bases). The V gene lost 3 bases and the J gene lost 5 bases, with 7 bases spanning the gap. The CDR3 runs to 12 residues. From germline, CDR1 is LGHDT and CDR2 YNNKEL (reference sequence). CDR3 amino acids: CASSQGPYGYTF. As DNA, the CDR3 is TGTGCCAGCAGCCAGGGACCGTATGGCTACACCTTC.

The chain is built from TRBV27 and TRBJ1-1; D not certain. V lost 5 bases to trimming and J lost 1 base, with 8 bases between them. This CDR3 has 13 residues. Germline CDR1 reads MNHEY; CDR2 reads SMNVEV (reference sequence). The CDR3 spells CASSRTANTEAFF. The CDR3 coding sequence is TGTGCCAGCAGTCGTACAGCGAACACTGAAGCTTTCTTT.

The chain has TRBV30 and TRBJ1-2; maybe TRBD1 (6 bases). Germline assignment: CDR1 GTSNPN and CDR2 SVGIG (reference sequence). The ends were cut back, 1 base at V and 8 bases at J, with 14 bases in the middle. There are 13 residues in the CDR3. CDR3 sequence (DNA): TGTGCCTGGAGTGGATCATGGGACACCGGCTACACCTTC. Translated: CAWSGSWDTGYTF.

The rearrangement links TRBV9 to TRBJ2-3; tentative D call: TRBD2 (6 bases). Per the germline V gene, CDR1 is SGDLS and CDR2 is YYNGEE. V gave up 0 bases and J gave up 2 bases, with 13 bases separating them. This CDR3 region has 16 residues. The CDR3 loop is CASSVEAGLYTDTQYF. CDR3 sequence (DNA): TGTGCCAGCAGCGTAGAGGCAGGACTATACACAGATACGCAGTATTTT. Complete variable domain (other parts from reference TRBV9 and TRBJ2-3): DSGVTQTPKHLITATGQRVTLRCSPRSGDLSVYWYQQSLDQGLQFLIQYYNGEERAKGNILERFSAQQFPDLHSELNLSSLELGDSALYFCASSVEAGLYTDTQYFGPGTRLTVL.

The chain recombines TRBV5-1 with TRBJ1-2; 7 positions agree with TRBD1. The CDR3 spans 13 residues. The V gene end was trimmed by 2 bases and the J gene end by 5 bases; junction bases not matched to a gene: 3. CDR1 SGHRS and CDR2 YFSETQ come from the germline V gene. The CDR3 protein is CASSLGGLYGYTF. CDR3 nucleotide sequence: TGCGCCAGCAGCTTAGGGGGCCTTTATGGCTACACCTTC. The full variable domain, with the rest looked up from reference TRBV5-1 and TRBJ1-2, is KAGVTQTPRYLIKTRGQQVTLSCSPISGHRSVSWYQQTPGQGLQFLFEYFSETQRNKGNFPGRFSGRQFSNSRSEMNVSTLELGDSALYLCASSLGGLYGYTFGSGTRLTVV.

The chain links TRBV7-2 to TRBJ2-2; tentatively, D is TRBD1 or TRBD2 (5 bases each). The CDR3 contains 14 residues. Germline assignment: CDR1 SGHTA and CDR2 FQGNSA. Trimming removed 2 bases from V and 6 bases from J, with 10 bases in between. The CDR3 sequence: CASSLNVGAGELFF. The CDR3 DNA sequence: TGTGCCAGCAGCTTAAACGTGGGGGCCGGGGAGCTGTTTTTT.

J is TRBJ2-3 and V is TRBV7-9; D is unclear. CDR1 and CDR2 from the germline V gene are SEHNR and FQNEAQ (reference sequence). Between the trimmed V and J ends, which lost 5 bases and 1 base, there was a span of 7 bases. The CDR3 sequence is 13 residues long. Written as DNA, the CDR3 is TGTGCCAGCAGCCGATCAGGCACAGATACGCAGTATTTT. Translating gives CASSRSGTDTQYF.

CDR3 sequence: CASGGSLAKNIQYF. CDR3 nucleotide sequence: TGTGCCAGCGGGGGGTCCTTAGCCAAAAACATTCAGTACTTC. The chain recombines TRBV7-3 with TRBJ2-4; weak D call: TRBD2 (6 bases). In germline, CDR1 is SGHTA, CDR2 FQGTGA. The CDR3 has 14 residues. The V end lost 8 bases, the J end lost 0 bases, and 11 bases lay between the germline ends.

V is TRBV5-4 and J is TRBJ2-1; D unresolved. The CDR3 is made up of 15 amino acids. The germline CDR1 and CDR2 sequences are SGHNT and YYREEE (reference sequence). V was trimmed by 4 bases and J by 4 bases, leaving 15 bases between them. The CDR3 bases are TGTGCCAGCAGCGGTTCGGCAGATACTTACAATGAGCAGTTCTTC. Residues: CASSGSADTYNEQFF.

This chain links TRBV4-1 with TRBJ2-7; TRBD2 aligns across 8 bases. This CDR3 region has 17 residues. Trimming cost V 2 bases and J 2 bases; bases outside gene matches: 11. The germline V gene has CDR1 MGHRA and CDR2 YSYEKL. CDR3 sequence reads: CASSQPTLLAETYEQYF. DNA of the CDR3: TGCGCCAGCAGCCAACCTACTCTACTAGCGGAGACCTACGAGCAGTACTTC.

The rearrangement joins TRBV12-3 or TRBV12-4 to TRBJ2-2; D perhaps matches TRBD2 (5 bases). Deletions cut 6 bases from V and 7 bases from J, with 9 bases between. There are 12 residues in the CDR3. The CDR3 reads CASSRRGGELFF. The CDR3 DNA follows: TGTGCCAGCAGCCGTCGGGGCGGGGAGCTGTTTTTT.